Listed here is a single T cell receptor (beta chain). The sample belongs to a study of blood T cell repertoires in COVID-19. In the study's own analysis: From reference gene primer amplification, estimates of nucleated cell counts were derived. Assay used: immunoSEQ multiplex PCR; TCRdb lists only in-frame clones, some missing. Clonal size and the V and J genes are those of that table, whereas D and trimming came from the DNA. The table lists 80,000 to 95,000 clones, about four fifths of them singletons. The CDR3 extends over 15 amino acids. The ends lost 1 base at V and 7 bases at J; junction bases unmatched: 6. Germline V gene data show CDR1 as SGHTA and CDR2 as FQGNSA.

Source material: peripheral blood. V and J are TRBV7-2 and TRBJ1-5; 8 nucleotides match TRBD1. This TCR derives from a man aged 80 or over with acute or convalescent COVID-19. The CDR3 nucleotides are TGTGCCAGCAGCTTAGTAGGACAGGGAGGACAGCCCCAGCATTTT. It encodes CASSLVGQGGQPQHF. Using reference TRBV7-2 and TRBJ1-5 for the parts outside the CDR3, the full variable domain is GAGVSQSPSNKVTEKGKDVELRCDPISGHTALYWYRQSLGQGLEFLIYFQGNSAPDKSGLPSDRFSAERTGGSVSTLTIQRTQQEDSAVYLCASSLVGQGGQPQHFGDGTRLSIL.